Listed below are T cell receptor beta chains from one sample, sequenced in a study of T cells after yellow fever vaccination. TCRdb itself ran the 5' RACE reads through MiXCR, one entry per CDR3 protein. The table has under 70,000 distinct CDR3 sequences, approximately 7% seen once. Sequenced here: CD8+ T cells sorted from PBMCs, sampled on the day of the first yellow fever vaccination. These receptors were collected from a man in his late teens or twenties who received the YFV17D yellow fever vaccine. Both conserved end residues are part of each CDR3. The order of the fields is J gene, D gene, V gene, CDR3 length, clone size, CDR3 protein, CDR3 DNA. The D gene is left open where the match is weak. Clone size, where shown, is once, few, many, or a class for clones that have expanded.

TRBJ2-5	NA	TRBV5-4	12	NA	CASSAEEETQYF	TGTGCCAGCAGCGCTGAGGAAGAGACCCAGTACTTC
TRBJ1-3	NA	TRBV20-1	16	NA	CSARSVPRHSGNTIYF	TGCAGTGCTAGGAGTGTCCCACGCCACTCTGGAAACACCATATATTTT
TRBJ2-1	TRBD1	TRBV7-6	13	many	CASSHDRGGEQFF	TGTGCCAGCAGCCACGACAGGGGCGGTGAGCAGTTCTTC
TRBJ2-2	NA	TRBV27	14	many	CASSFGTNTGELFF	TGTGCCAGCAGTTTCGGAACGAACACCGGGGAGCTGTTTTTT
TRBJ2-7	NA	TRBV4-2	15	few	CASSQETGLIYEQYF	TGTGCCAGCAGCCAAGAGACAGGCCTTATCTACGAGCAGTACTTC
TRBJ2-2	NA	TRBV29-1	14	few	CSVEPGQNTGELFF	TGCAGCGTCGAGCCGGGACAGAACACCGGGGAGCTGTTTTTT
TRBJ2-5	TRBD1	TRBV7-6	15	NA	CASSLTGTVGETQYF	TGTGCCAGCAGCTTAACTGGGACAGTTGGTGAGACCCAGTACTTC
TRBJ2-1	TRBD1	TRBV24-1	16	many	CATSAKQGPPFNEQFF	TGTGCCACCAGTGCTAAACAGGGGCCTCCGTTCAATGAGCAGTTCTTC
TRBJ2-7	NA	TRBV6-2/TRBV6-3	13	few	CASSYSRSYEQYF	TGTGCCAGCAGTTACTCTCGCAGCTACGAGCAGTACTTC
TRBJ2-3	NA	TRBV27	13	NA	CASSPSSTDTQYF	TGTGCCAGCAGCCCCTCTAGCACAGATACGCAGTATTTT
TRBJ1-1	NA	TRBV6-1	15	few	CASSAAGVRNTEAFF	TGTGCCAGCAGTGCGGCGGGGGTTCGGAACACTGAAGCTTTCTTT
TRBJ2-3	NA	TRBV7-2	15	many	CASSSEDSTTDTQYF	TGTGCCAGCAGCTCCGAGGACTCGACCACAGATACGCAGTATTTT
TRBJ1-4	NA	TRBV11-1	18	few	CASSSDLIPLSRIEKLFF	TGTGCCAGCAGCTCCGACCTAATACCGCTATCAAGGATCGAAAAACTGTTTTTT
TRBJ1-1	NA	TRBV19	13	few	CASSIQGSTEAFF	TGTGCCAGTAGTATTCAGGGGAGCACTGAAGCTTTCTTT
TRBJ1-1	NA	TRBV13	14	many	CASSSGPGGTEAFF	TGTGCCAGCAGCTCGGGGCCCGGGGGGACTGAAGCTTTCTTT
TRBJ1-6	TRBD1	TRBV20-1	16	many	CSARSTGSSYNSPLHF	TGCAGTGCCCGATCGACAGGGAGCTCCTATAATTCACCCCTCCACTTT
TRBJ2-7	NA	TRBV27	14	many	CASSFTSTSYEQYF	TGTGCCAGCAGTTTTACTAGCACCTCCTACGAGCAGTACTTC
TRBJ1-1	NA	TRBV10-3	12	few	CAIIGENTEAFF	TGTGCCATCATCGGGGAGAACACTGAAGCTTTCTTT
TRBJ1-2	NA	TRBV12-3/TRBV12-4	17	NA	CASSFGQIFYTNYGYTF	TGTGCCAGCAGTTTCGGACAGATATTTTATACCAACTATGGCTACACCTTC
TRBJ2-1	TRBD1	TRBV20-1	17	many	CSASDGDRGMLAHEQFF	TGCAGTGCTAGTGACGGGGACAGGGGAATGTTAGCCCATGAGCAGTTCTTC
TRBJ2-7	NA	TRBV29-1	13	many	CSVVATSTYEQYF	TGCAGCGTTGTTGCCACGAGCACGTACGAGCAGTACTTC
TRBJ1-4	TRBD1	TRBV20-1	15	NA	CSATYPGQGSEKLFF	TGCAGTGCTACGTATCCGGGACAGGGCAGTGAAAAACTGTTTTTT
TRBJ1-1	TRBD1	TRBV7-9	16	many	CASRSGQGLLNTEAFF	TGTGCCAGCCGATCCGGACAGGGGCTTCTGAACACTGAAGCTTTCTTT
TRBJ1-1	NA	TRBV20-1	10	many	CSATWTEAFF	TGCAGTGCTACGTGGACTGAAGCTTTCTTT
TRBJ1-5	NA	TRBV20-1	12	many	CRAGGGNQPQHF	TGCAGGGCGGGAGGGGGGAATCAGCCCCAGCATTTT
TRBJ2-1	NA	TRBV20-1	12	many	CSASFPSNEQFF	TGCAGTGCTAGTTTTCCCAGCAATGAGCAGTTCTTC
TRBJ2-5	TRBD1	TRBV20-1	14	many	CSARDGQGEETQYF	TGCAGTGCTAGAGATGGTCAGGGGGAAGAGACCCAGTACTTC
TRBJ1-2	TRBD1	TRBV5-5	15	NA	CASTTSPGGSYGYTF	TGTGCCAGCACCACTAGTCCAGGGGGAAGTTATGGCTACACCTTC
TRBJ2-3	NA	TRBV27	15	NA	CASSFKQDNTDTQYF	TGTGCCAGCAGTTTTAAGCAGGACAACACAGATACGCAGTATTTT